Shown below are 17 T cell receptor beta chains from a single sample sequenced in a study of shared clonotypes between healthy human individuals. Repertoires were generated with immunoSEQ multiplex PCR, while TCRdb's copy carries only in-frame clones and drops some. The sample shows 740,000 or so clones, about three quarters of them seen only once. The sample was memory CD4+ T cells sorted from blood. As to subset: CD45RA-negative fraction. These receptors were obtained from a woman in her 30s in good health.

V and J are TRBV25-1 and TRBJ2-7, with 7 bases fitting TRBD1. Per germline, CDR1 MGHDK and CDR2 SYGVNS. The CDR3 runs to 18 residues. V was clipped by 5 bases and J by 0 bases; unmatched bases: 16. CDR3 in amino acids: CASSPLDDRDSSSYEQYF. As DNA, the CDR3 is TGTGCCAGCAGTCCACTGGATGATCGGGACAGCAGCTCCTACGAGCAGTACTTC.

This rearrangement joins TRBV5-1 to TRBJ2-3; tentatively, D is TRBD1 (5 bases). This CDR3 is 16 amino acids long. Looked up from germline, CDR1 is SGHRS and CDR2 is YFSETQ. V was pared by 0 bases and J by 2 bases, with 13 bases between. This chain's CDR3 is CASSLASAGNTDTQYF. The CDR3 bases are TGCGCCAGCAGCTTGGCATCGGCAGGGAACACAGATACGCAGTATTTT.

CDR3 bases: TGTGCCAGCAGCCCAAGGAGGACCATCCAAGAGACCCAGTACTTC. Its protein is CASSPRRTIQETQYF. The chain uses TRBV7-2 and TRBJ2-5, with D maybe TRBD2 (5 bases). Germline assignment: CDR1 SGHTA and CDR2 FQGNSA. The V gene lost 5 bases and the J gene lost 1 base, with 14 bases spanning the gap. CDR3 length: 15 amino acids.

The rearrangement links TRBV6-5 to TRBJ2-7; tentatively, D is TRBD1 (6 bases). The CDR3 loop spans 14 amino acids. Germline CDR1 is MNHEY and CDR2 is SVGAGI. Trimming shortened V by 4 bases and J by 6 bases, and 16 bases separated the two germline ends. The CDR3 spells CASSSNRVSGEQYF. CDR3 DNA sequence: TGTGCCAGCAGTTCAAACAGGGTGTCGGGCGAGCAGTACTTC.

This clone has a count of ten or more. The same CDR3 arises from other DNA sequences in this sample as well. The J gene is TRBJ2-2, the V gene TRBV5-1; 9 bases align to TRBD1. Germline CDR1 SGHRS, CDR2 YFSETQ. This CDR3 has 15 residues. The V segment lost 0 bases and the J segment 3 bases; nucleotides outside the gene matches: 0. The CDR3 region has the DNA TGCGCCAGCAGCTTGGGGGACAGGGACACCGGGGAGCTGTTTTTT. This gives the protein CASSLGDRDTGELFF.

The rearrangement links TRBV4-2 to TRBJ2-1; TRBD2 matches 9 bases. Germline V gene data show CDR1 as LGHNA and CDR2 as YNFKEQ. The CDR3 consists of 16 residues. The trim removed 1 base at V and 7 bases at J, leaving 8 bases unmatched. The chain's CDR3 is CASSQALAGGINEQFF. CDR3 bases: TGTGCCAGCAGCCAAGCATTGGCGGGAGGGATTAATGAGCAGTTCTTC.

The chain joins TRBV28 to TRBJ2-3; D gene uncertain. Germline V gives CDR1 MDHEN, CDR2 SYDVKM. The CDR3 is 14 amino acids. V lost 3 bases and J 11 bases, leaving 18 bases between the germline ends. In DNA, the CDR3 is TGTGCCAGCAGTTTTCGAACCCCGTGGGTAGGGCAGTATTTT. This encodes CASSFRTPWVGQYF.

This chain links TRBV4-1 with TRBJ2-5; D is ambiguous. V was clipped by 1 base and J by 4 bases, with 7 bases between them. This CDR3 has 13 amino acids. CDR1 and CDR2 (germline): MGHRA, YSYEKL. The CDR3 loop is CASSQARVETQYF. The CDR3 DNA follows: TGCGCCAGCAGCCAAGCCCGAGTAGAGACCCAGTACTTC.

This clone came up once. The chain is built from TRBV7-6 and TRBJ2-7; no clear D. CDR1 is SGHVS and CDR2 is FNYEAQ in the germline V gene. The CDR3 totals 13 residues. V lost 5 bases and J lost 5, with 13 bases in between. The CDR3 region is CASSGYRGHEQYF. CDR3 coding DNA: TGTGCCAGCAGCGGATATCGCGGCCACGAGCAGTACTTC.

This chain links TRBV27 with TRBJ2-6, with D hard to call. CDR3 size: 15 residues. The germline V and J ends were trimmed by 4 bases and 0 bases, with 7 bases remaining between them. CDR1 and CDR2 (germline): MNHEY, SMNVEV (reference sequence). The CDR3 spells CASSSSYSGANVLTF. The CDR3 nucleotides read TGTGCCAGCAGTTCCTCCTACTCTGGGGCCAACGTCCTGACTTTC.

The V and J genes are TRBV19 and TRBJ2-2; no definite D call. Trimming took off 4 bases at V and 6 bases at J, with 6 bases between the two ends. The CDR3 consists of 12 residues. The germline gives CDR1 LNHDA, CDR2 SQIVND (reference sequence). The CDR3 nucleotides are TGTGCCAGTAGTAACATCCCCGGGGAGCTGTTTTTT. Its translation: CASSNIPGELFF.

V and J are TRBV2 and TRBJ2-2, with a tentative D call TRBD2 (6 bases). CDR1 and CDR2 (germline): SNHLY, FYNNEI. The germline V and J ends were trimmed by 8 bases and 0 bases, with 13 bases remaining between them. CDR3 length: 15 residues. The CDR3 bases are TGTGCCAGCCGGGGGTCCGGAGCGAACACCGGGGAGCTGTTTTTT. It encodes CASRGSGANTGELFF. Variable domain in full (rest from reference TRBV2 and TRBJ2-2): EPEVTQTPSHQVTQMGQEVILRCVPISNHLYFYWYRQILGQKVEFLVSFYNNEISEKSEIFDDQFSVERPDGSNFTLKIRSTKLEDSAMYFCASRGSGANTGELFFGEGSRLTVL.

This chain links TRBV7-2 with TRBJ1-3; no firm D call. The CDR3 sequence is 15 residues long. With 2 bases removed from V and 4 bases from J, the gap between germline ends came to 12 bases. Germline assignment: CDR1 SGHTA and CDR2 FQGNSA. CDR3 bases: TGTGCCAGCAGCTTAAGGCTGTTCGAAGGAAACACCATATATTTT. Protein: CASSLRLFEGNTIYF.

There are a few counts of this clone. The chain has TRBV27 and TRBJ1-1; 7 nucleotides line up with TRBD1. V shed 5 bases and J 4 bases; nucleotides not matched to a gene: 7. Germline values: CDR1 MNHEY, CDR2 SMNVEV (reference sequence). CDR3 length: 14 residues. The CDR3 DNA reads as TGTGCCAGCAGTCAAACAGGGGTAGTCACTGAAGCTTTCTTT. This codes for CASSQTGVVTEAFF.

V and J are TRBV7-9 and TRBJ1-4, with TRBD1 matching 7 bases. CDR3 size: 15 residues. The germline V gene has CDR1 SEHNR and CDR2 FQNEAQ (reference sequence). V shed 1 base, J shed 7 bases, and the junction held 6 bases outside the gene matches. CDR3 bases: TGTGCCAGCAGCTTAGTAGAGGGGGCACTTGAAAAACTGTTTTTT. This gives the protein CASSLVEGALEKLFF.

This chain uses TRBV7-8 with TRBJ2-7; 9 positions match TRBD1. J lost 5 bases, V lost 2 bases, and 10 bases had no gene match. Looked up from germline, CDR1 is SGHVS and CDR2 is FQNEAQ. The CDR3 length is 16 residues. The CDR3 sequence is CASSLMFGTGYHEQYF. In DNA, the CDR3 is TGTGCCAGCAGCTTAATGTTCGGGACAGGGTACCACGAGCAGTACTTC. Looking up the rest from reference TRBV7-8 and TRBJ2-7 gives the full variable domain: GAGVSQSPRYKVAKRGQDVALRCDPISGHVSLFWYQQALGQGPEFLTYFQNEAQLDKSGLPSDRFFAERPEGSVSTLKIQRTQQEDSAVYLCASSLMFGTGYHEQYFGPGTRLTVT.

The chain is built from TRBV29-1 and TRBJ1-1, with D possibly TRBD1 on 6 matching bases. This CDR3 contains 10 residues. Trimming took off 7 bases at V and 6 bases at J, with 9 bases between the two ends. Germline V lookup: CDR1 SQVTM, CDR2 ANQGSEA. The CDR3 DNA sequence: TGCAGCGCAGGGGAGGCTGAAGCTTTCTTT. Translation: CSAGEAEAFF.